A selection of T cell receptor beta chains follows, all from one sample in a study of blood T cell repertoires in COVID-19. The repertoire was sequenced with immunoSEQ multiplex PCR; TCRdb's copy has only in-frame clones and lacks some. The table shows roughly 320,000 clones, with about 90% occurring only once. The sequenced sample consisted of peripheral blood. The receptor source for this set is a woman aged 25 to 39 with COVID-19, enrolled during active disease. Each CDR3 is given with its conserved first and last residue. Each record gives: D gene, J gene, clone size, V gene, CDR3 length, CDR3 protein, CDR3 DNA. The D gene is left open where the match is weak. A clone size is listed for some rows: how often the clone was seen (once, few, many), or a class if it is expanded.

D gene: TRBD2
J gene: TRBJ2-1
clone size: -
V gene: TRBV3-1/TRBV3-2
CDR3 length: 15
CDR3 protein: CASEGASGGGNEQFF
CDR3 DNA: TGTGCCAGTGAGGGAGCTAGCGGGGGAGGCAATGAGCAGTTCTTC

D gene: -
J gene: TRBJ1-1
clone size: -
V gene: TRBV19
CDR3 length: 13
CDR3 protein: CASTPGAGTEAFF
CDR3 DNA: TGTGCCAGTACCCCAGGCGCGGGGACTGAAGCTTTCTTT

D gene: -
J gene: TRBJ1-6
clone size: -
V gene: TRBV3-1/TRBV3-2
CDR3 length: 14
CDR3 protein: CASSQGQVNSPLHF
CDR3 DNA: TGTGCCAGCAGCCAAGGACAGGTGAATTCACCCCTCCACTTT

D gene: TRBD2
J gene: TRBJ2-1
clone size: -
V gene: TRBV6-6
CDR3 length: 15
CDR3 protein: CASTIPGGYYNEQFF
CDR3 DNA: TGTGCCAGCACCATCCCGGGGGGATATTACAATGAGCAGTTCTTC

D gene: TRBD1
J gene: TRBJ1-2
clone size: -
V gene: TRBV6-5
CDR3 length: 13
CDR3 protein: CASSGRQGHGYTF
CDR3 DNA: TGTGCCAGCAGCGGAAGACAGGGGCATGGCTACACCTTC

D gene: -
J gene: TRBJ1-2
clone size: -
V gene: TRBV14
CDR3 length: 14
CDR3 protein: CASSPRGTAYGYTF
CDR3 DNA: TGTGCCAGCAGCCCCCGGGGGACGGCGTATGGCTACACCTTC

D gene: TRBD2
J gene: TRBJ2-7
clone size: -
V gene: TRBV18
CDR3 length: 14
CDR3 protein: CASSPGLAGGEQYF
CDR3 DNA: TGTGCCAGCTCACCGGGACTAGCGGGGGGCGAGCAGTACTTC

D gene: -
J gene: TRBJ1-3
clone size: -
V gene: TRBV5-1
CDR3 length: 14
CDR3 protein: CASSSEQKGNTIYF
CDR3 DNA: TGCGCCAGCAGCTCGGAACAGAAAGGAAACACCATATATTTT

D gene: -
J gene: TRBJ1-2
clone size: -
V gene: TRBV6-5
CDR3 length: 13
CDR3 protein: CASSPQGGYGYTF
CDR3 DNA: TGTGCCAGCAGTCCCCAGGGTGGATATGGCTACACCTTC

D gene: -
J gene: TRBJ1-2
clone size: -
V gene: TRBV14
CDR3 length: 11
CDR3 protein: CASSRLGGYTF
CDR3 DNA: TGTGCCAGCAGCCGGCTCGGGGGCTACACCTTC

D gene: -
J gene: TRBJ1-5
clone size: once
V gene: TRBV10-3
CDR3 length: 15
CDR3 protein: CAISAGGLRWQPQHF
CDR3 DNA: TGTGCCATCAGTGCGGGGGGGTTGAGGTGGCAGCCCCAGCATTTT

D gene: TRBD1
J gene: TRBJ1-1
clone size: -
V gene: TRBV4-1
CDR3 length: 15
CDR3 protein: CASSQERQGAAEAFF
CDR3 DNA: TGCGCCAGCAGCCAAGAAAGGCAGGGGGCTGCTGAAGCTTTCTTT

D gene: -
J gene: TRBJ1-3
clone size: -
V gene: TRBV11-3
CDR3 length: 15
CDR3 protein: CASSLGASSGNTIYF
CDR3 DNA: TGTGCCAGCAGCTTAGGAGCGAGCTCTGGAAACACCATATATTTT

D gene: TRBD1
J gene: TRBJ1-5
clone size: -
V gene: TRBV11-3
CDR3 length: 18
CDR3 protein: CASSLSGQGAHINQPQHF
CDR3 DNA: TGTGCCAGCAGCCTGTCGGGACAGGGGGCTCATATAAATCAGCCCCAGCATTTT

D gene: TRBD1
J gene: TRBJ2-2
clone size: once
V gene: TRBV11-2
CDR3 length: 17
CDR3 protein: CASSLPPGQGPTGELFF
CDR3 DNA: TGTGCCAGCAGCTTACCCCCGGGACAGGGTCCCACCGGGGAGCTGTTTTTT

D gene: -
J gene: TRBJ2-7
clone size: -
V gene: TRBV9
CDR3 length: 14
CDR3 protein: CASSPQGYSYEQYF
CDR3 DNA: TGTGCCAGCAGCCCCCAGGGCTACTCCTACGAGCAGTACTTC

D gene: TRBD1
J gene: TRBJ1-2
clone size: -
V gene: TRBV6-5
CDR3 length: 15
CDR3 protein: CASSPRQGDNYGYTF
CDR3 DNA: TGTGCCAGCAGTCCCCGACAGGGAGATAACTATGGCTACACCTTC

D gene: TRBD1
J gene: TRBJ1-5
clone size: -
V gene: TRBV19
CDR3 length: 14
CDR3 protein: CASSIQGAWQPQHF
CDR3 DNA: TGTGCCAGTAGTATACAGGGGGCGTGGCAGCCCCAGCATTTT

D gene: -
J gene: TRBJ2-7
clone size: -
V gene: TRBV5-5
CDR3 length: 13
CDR3 protein: CASSLRSSYEQYF
CDR3 DNA: TGTGCCAGCAGCCTGAGGAGCTCCTACGAGCAGTACTTC

D gene: -
J gene: TRBJ2-1
clone size: -
V gene: TRBV28
CDR3 length: 12
CDR3 protein: CASSPQGYEQFF
CDR3 DNA: TGTGCCAGCAGTCCCCAGGGGTATGAGCAGTTCTTC

D gene: TRBD2
J gene: TRBJ2-1
clone size: -
V gene: TRBV5-1
CDR3 length: 18
CDR3 protein: CASTQQGLAGYSYNEQFF
CDR3 DNA: TGCGCCAGCACTCAACAGGGACTAGCGGGGTATTCCTACAATGAGCAGTTCTTC

D gene: -
J gene: TRBJ1-1
clone size: once
V gene: TRBV7-9
CDR3 length: 14
CDR3 protein: CASSLEGGTTEAFF
CDR3 DNA: TGTGCCAGCAGCTTAGAAGGGGGAACCACTGAAGCTTTCTTT

D gene: TRBD1
J gene: TRBJ1-5
clone size: -
V gene: TRBV6-1
CDR3 length: 15
CDR3 protein: CASSGQGGSNQPQHF
CDR3 DNA: TGTGCCAGCAGTGGTCAGGGGGGCAGCAATCAGCCCCAGCATTTT

D gene: -
J gene: TRBJ1-5
clone size: -
V gene: TRBV7-9
CDR3 length: 15
CDR3 protein: CASSSGGTGNQPQHF
CDR3 DNA: TGTGCCAGCAGCTCCGGAGGTACCGGCAATCAGCCCCAGCATTTT

D gene: -
J gene: TRBJ2-7
clone size: -
V gene: TRBV6-5
CDR3 length: 13
CDR3 protein: CASSYASPGEQYF
CDR3 DNA: TGTGCCAGCAGTTACGCGTCCCCGGGTGAGCAGTACTTC

D gene: -
J gene: TRBJ2-2
clone size: -
V gene: TRBV2
CDR3 length: 14
CDR3 protein: CASSLTGNTGELFF
CDR3 DNA: TGTGCCAGCAGCTTGACAGGGAACACCGGGGAGCTGTTTTTT

D gene: -
J gene: TRBJ2-2
clone size: -
V gene: TRBV5-1
CDR3 length: 14
CDR3 protein: CASSLEVDTGELFF
CDR3 DNA: TGCGCCAGCAGCTTAGAGGTGGACACCGGGGAGCTGTTTTTT

D gene: TRBD1
J gene: TRBJ2-5
clone size: -
V gene: TRBV5-1
CDR3 length: 13
CDR3 protein: CASRGTGQETQYF
CDR3 DNA: TGCGCCAGCAGAGGGACAGGTCAAGAGACCCAGTACTTC

D gene: -
J gene: TRBJ1-4
clone size: -
V gene: TRBV3-1/TRBV3-2
CDR3 length: 13
CDR3 protein: CASTPATNEKLFF
CDR3 DNA: TGTGCCAGCACCCCTGCAACTAATGAAAAACTGTTTTTT

D gene: TRBD1
J gene: TRBJ1-1
clone size: -
V gene: TRBV29-1
CDR3 length: 12
CDR3 protein: CSVAKLDREAFF
CDR3 DNA: TGCAGCGTAGCGAAATTGGACAGGGAAGCTTTCTTT

D gene: -
J gene: TRBJ1-1
clone size: -
V gene: TRBV5-1
CDR3 length: 15
CDR3 protein: CASSLTTGPNTEAFF
CDR3 DNA: TGCGCCAGCAGCTTAACGACAGGCCCCAACACTGAAGCTTTCTTT

D gene: TRBD2
J gene: TRBJ2-1
clone size: -
V gene: TRBV2
CDR3 length: 14
CDR3 protein: CASSSPGGGVEQFF
CDR3 DNA: TGTGCCAGCAGCTCCCCCGGGGGGGGCGTTGAGCAGTTCTTC

D gene: TRBD2
J gene: TRBJ2-7
clone size: -
V gene: TRBV24-1
CDR3 length: 15
CDR3 protein: CATSSGAGATYEQYF
CDR3 DNA: TGTGCCACCAGTTCGGGAGCGGGGGCAACCTACGAGCAGTACTTC

D gene: -
J gene: TRBJ1-6
clone size: -
V gene: TRBV28
CDR3 length: 12
CDR3 protein: CASSGYNSPLHF
CDR3 DNA: TGTGCCAGCAGCGGTTATAATTCACCCCTCCACTTT

D gene: -
J gene: TRBJ1-2
clone size: -
V gene: TRBV27
CDR3 length: 14
CDR3 protein: CASSFGAPPYGYTF
CDR3 DNA: TGTGCCAGCAGTTTTGGGGCCCCCCCCTATGGCTACACCTTC

D gene: TRBD1
J gene: TRBJ1-2
clone size: once
V gene: TRBV5-4
CDR3 length: 13
CDR3 protein: CASRPQGAAGYTF
CDR3 DNA: TGTGCCAGCAGACCACAGGGGGCTGCAGGCTACACCTTC

D gene: -
J gene: TRBJ1-3
clone size: -
V gene: TRBV19
CDR3 length: 14
CDR3 protein: CASSISQSGNTIYF
CDR3 DNA: TGTGCCAGTAGTATAAGCCAATCTGGAAACACCATATATTTT

D gene: TRBD1
J gene: TRBJ2-5
clone size: -
V gene: TRBV24-1
CDR3 length: 15
CDR3 protein: CATSDPGQGRETQYF
CDR3 DNA: TGTGCCACCAGTGATCCGGGACAGGGGCGAGAGACCCAGTACTTC

D gene: -
J gene: TRBJ1-1
clone size: -
V gene: TRBV7-2
CDR3 length: 13
CDR3 protein: CASSLGVNSRAFF
CDR3 DNA: TGTGCCAGCAGCTTAGGTGTCAATTCCAGAGCTTTCTTT

D gene: -
J gene: TRBJ1-2
clone size: -
V gene: TRBV2
CDR3 length: 12
CDR3 protein: CASSGRVYGYTF
CDR3 DNA: TGTGCCAGCAGTGGACGGGTCTATGGCTACACCTTC

D gene: -
J gene: TRBJ1-2
clone size: once
V gene: TRBV7-6
CDR3 length: 14
CDR3 protein: CASSFSPANYGYTF
CDR3 DNA: TGTGCCAGCAGCTTCTCCCCAGCTAACTATGGCTACACCTTC

D gene: TRBD2
J gene: TRBJ2-1
clone size: -
V gene: TRBV24-1
CDR3 length: 17
CDR3 protein: CATSDTGLAGGYNEQFF
CDR3 DNA: TGTGCCACCAGTGACACGGGACTAGCGGGGGGCTACAATGAGCAGTTCTTC

D gene: TRBD1
J gene: TRBJ1-1
clone size: few
V gene: TRBV12-3/TRBV12-4
CDR3 length: 12
CDR3 protein: CASSFSRGLAFF
CDR3 DNA: TGTGCCAGCAGTTTTTCCAGGGGGCTTGCTTTCTTT

D gene: -
J gene: TRBJ1-1
clone size: -
V gene: TRBV5-4
CDR3 length: 15
CDR3 protein: CASSAGGGKNTEAFF
CDR3 DNA: TGTGCCAGCAGCGCTGGGGGGGGAAAGAACACTGAAGCTTTCTTT

D gene: TRBD2
J gene: TRBJ2-1
clone size: -
V gene: TRBV18
CDR3 length: 18
CDR3 protein: CASSPRVGGGDPVGEQFF
CDR3 DNA: TGTGCCAGCTCACCACGGGTCGGCGGGGGGGACCCAGTGGGTGAGCAGTTCTTC

D gene: -
J gene: TRBJ1-6
clone size: -
V gene: TRBV3-1/TRBV3-2
CDR3 length: 16
CDR3 protein: CASSLDFFSYNSPLHF
CDR3 DNA: TGTGCCAGCAGCCTGGACTTCTTCTCCTATAATTCACCCCTCCACTTT

D gene: -
J gene: TRBJ1-3
clone size: -
V gene: TRBV2
CDR3 length: 14
CDR3 protein: CASESAVGGNTIYF
CDR3 DNA: TGTGCCAGCGAGTCGGCTGTCGGGGGAAACACCATATATTTT

D gene: -
J gene: TRBJ2-7
clone size: -
V gene: TRBV7-2
CDR3 length: 14
CDR3 protein: CASSLGHYSYEQYF
CDR3 DNA: TGTGCCAGCAGCTTAGGCCACTACTCCTACGAGCAGTACTTC

D gene: -
J gene: TRBJ2-3
clone size: -
V gene: TRBV9
CDR3 length: 14
CDR3 protein: CASSLRPGTDTQYF
CDR3 DNA: TGTGCCAGCAGCCTGAGGCCCGGCACAGATACGCAGTATTTT

D gene: -
J gene: TRBJ1-6
clone size: -
V gene: TRBV2
CDR3 length: 15
CDR3 protein: CASRERDTVNSPLHF
CDR3 DNA: TGTGCCAGCAGGGAGCGGGACACAGTTAATTCACCCCTCCACTTT

D gene: -
J gene: TRBJ2-2
clone size: -
V gene: TRBV11-3
CDR3 length: 14
CDR3 protein: CASSGGMNTGELFF
CDR3 DNA: TGTGCCAGCAGCGGCGGGATGAACACCGGGGAGCTGTTTTTT

D gene: TRBD1
J gene: TRBJ2-5
clone size: -
V gene: TRBV5-6
CDR3 length: 14
CDR3 protein: CASSAPGQQETQYF
CDR3 DNA: TGTGCCAGCAGCGCTCCGGGACAGCAAGAGACCCAGTACTTC

D gene: -
J gene: TRBJ1-6
clone size: few
V gene: TRBV3-1/TRBV3-2
CDR3 length: 16
CDR3 protein: CASSQGVQGLNSPLHF
CDR3 DNA: TGTGCCAGCAGCCAAGGGGTGCAGGGGCTAAATTCACCCCTCCACTTT

D gene: -
J gene: TRBJ1-1
clone size: -
V gene: TRBV11-3
CDR3 length: 17
CDR3 protein: CASSPKGLIGMNTEAFF
CDR3 DNA: TGTGCCAGCAGCCCCAAGGGGCTAATTGGAATGAACACTGAAGCTTTCTTT

D gene: -
J gene: TRBJ1-2
clone size: -
V gene: TRBV19
CDR3 length: 13
CDR3 protein: CASRGGLNYGYTF
CDR3 DNA: TGTGCCAGTAGGGGAGGGCTTAACTATGGCTACACCTTC

D gene: -
J gene: TRBJ2-4
clone size: -
V gene: TRBV18
CDR3 length: 15
CDR3 protein: CASSPLGQTKNIQYF
CDR3 DNA: TGTGCCAGCTCACCATTAGGACAGACAAAAAACATTCAGTACTTC

D gene: TRBD2
J gene: TRBJ2-5
clone size: -
V gene: TRBV6-1
CDR3 length: 14
CDR3 protein: CASSERWGGETQYF
CDR3 DNA: TGTGCCAGCAGTGAAAGGTGGGGGGGGGAGACCCAGTACTTC